This T cell receptor (beta chain) came from a study of CXCR3-negative and CXCR3-positive naive CD8 T cells. This CDR3 spans 15 amino acids. Germline values: CDR1 SEHNR, CDR2 FQNEAQ (reference sequence). Concerning this clonotype: As yet, its antigen is unknown.

Libraries of TRB cDNA were made by 5' RACE and carried UMIs. TCRdb derives one entry per CDR3 protein from the 5' RACE reads, leaving out DNA. This table lists approximately 90,000 distinct CDR3 sequences. The study's findings and limits: Whereas both naive subsets had comparably high diversity, memory CD8+ cells had much lower diversity. Greater hydrophobicity was found in TRB CDR3s of CXCR3-positive naive cells than of CXCR3-negative naive cells. Surface CD5 matched across naive subsets, and TRB CDR3 properties served to infer TCR strength.

Sequences were obtained from naive CXCR3+ CD8+ T cells from blood. Subset noted: CD45RO-CCR7+CD27+CD95- naive CD8+ T cells expressing CXCR3 (TNR3+). The chain couples TRBV7-9 to TRBJ2-1; without DNA, the TCRdb call of TRBD1 cannot be checked. The clonotype originates from a human donor in good health. Some clones in this sample may be carry-over from other donors' samples. The CDR3 reads CASSFAGTGSGEQFF.